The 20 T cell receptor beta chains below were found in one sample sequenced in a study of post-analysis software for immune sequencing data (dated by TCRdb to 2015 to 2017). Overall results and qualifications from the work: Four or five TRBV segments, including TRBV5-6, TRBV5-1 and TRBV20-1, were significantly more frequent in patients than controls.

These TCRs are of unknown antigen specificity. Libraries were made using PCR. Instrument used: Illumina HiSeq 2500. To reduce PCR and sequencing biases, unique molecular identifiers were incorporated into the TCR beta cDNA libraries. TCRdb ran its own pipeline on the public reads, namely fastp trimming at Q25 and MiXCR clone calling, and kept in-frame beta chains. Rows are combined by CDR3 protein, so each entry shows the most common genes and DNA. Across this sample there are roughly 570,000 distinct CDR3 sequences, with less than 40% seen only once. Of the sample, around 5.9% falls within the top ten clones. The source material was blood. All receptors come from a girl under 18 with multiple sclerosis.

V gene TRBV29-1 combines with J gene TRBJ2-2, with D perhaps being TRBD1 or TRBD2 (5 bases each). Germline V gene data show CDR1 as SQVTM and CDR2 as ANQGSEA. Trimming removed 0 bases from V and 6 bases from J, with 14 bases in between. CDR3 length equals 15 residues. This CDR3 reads CSVEDWTSRAGELFF. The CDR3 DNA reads TGCAGCGTTGAAGATTGGACATCGAGGGCCGGGGAGCTGTTTTTT.

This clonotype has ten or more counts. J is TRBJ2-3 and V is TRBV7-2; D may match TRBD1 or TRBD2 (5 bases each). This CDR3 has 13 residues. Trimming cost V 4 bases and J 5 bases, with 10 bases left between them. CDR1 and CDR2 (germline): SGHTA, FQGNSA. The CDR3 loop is CASSSRDQDTQYF. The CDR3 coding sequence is TGTGCCAGCAGCTCCCGGGACCAAGATACGCAGTATTTT.

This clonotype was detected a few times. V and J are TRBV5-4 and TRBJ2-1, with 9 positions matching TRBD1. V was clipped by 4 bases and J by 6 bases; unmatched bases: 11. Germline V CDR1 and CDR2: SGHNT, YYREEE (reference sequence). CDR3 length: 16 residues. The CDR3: CASSPLTGTGINEQFF. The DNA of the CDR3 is TGTGCCAGCAGCCCCCTTACCGGGACAGGGATCAATGAGCAGTTCTTC. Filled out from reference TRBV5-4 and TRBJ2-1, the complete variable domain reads ETGVTQSPTHLIKTRGQQVTLRCSSQSGHNTVSWYQQALGQGPQFIFQYYREEENGRGNFPPRFSGLQFPNYSSELNVNALELDDSALYLCASSPLTGTGINEQFFGPGTRLTVL.

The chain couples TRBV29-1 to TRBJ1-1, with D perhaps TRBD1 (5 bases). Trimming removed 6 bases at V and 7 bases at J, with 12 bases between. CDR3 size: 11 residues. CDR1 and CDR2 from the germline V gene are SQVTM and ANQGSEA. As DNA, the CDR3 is TGCAGCGTGACCGGGACGCATGAAGCTTTCTTT. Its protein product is CSVTGTHEAFF. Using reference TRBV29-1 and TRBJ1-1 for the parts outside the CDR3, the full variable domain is SAVISQKPSRDICQRGTSLTIQCQVDSQVTMMFWYRQQPGQSLTLIATANQGSEATYESGFVIDKFPISRPNLTFSTLTVSNMSPEDSSIYLCSVTGTHEAFFGQGTRLTVV.

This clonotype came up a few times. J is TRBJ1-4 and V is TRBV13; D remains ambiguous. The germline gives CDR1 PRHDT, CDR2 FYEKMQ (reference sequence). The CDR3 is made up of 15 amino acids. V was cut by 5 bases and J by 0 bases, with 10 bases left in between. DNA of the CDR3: TGTGCCAGCAGCACCCGGGTCACAACTAATGAAAAACTGTTTTTT. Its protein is CASSTRVTTNEKLFF.

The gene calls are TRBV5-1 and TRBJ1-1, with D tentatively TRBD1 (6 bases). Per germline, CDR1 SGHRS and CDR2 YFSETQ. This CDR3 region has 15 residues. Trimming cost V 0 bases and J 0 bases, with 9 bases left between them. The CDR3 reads CASSLGQVMNTEAFF. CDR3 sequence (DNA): TGCGCCAGCAGCTTGGGACAGGTGATGAACACTGAAGCTTTCTTT.

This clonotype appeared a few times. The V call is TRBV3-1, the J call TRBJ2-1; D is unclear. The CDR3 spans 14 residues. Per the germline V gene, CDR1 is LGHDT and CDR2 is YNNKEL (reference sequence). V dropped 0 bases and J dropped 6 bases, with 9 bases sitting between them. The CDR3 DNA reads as TGTGCCAGCAGCCAAGATCCCCTACCCAATGAGCAGTTCTTC. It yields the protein CASSQDPLPNEQFF.

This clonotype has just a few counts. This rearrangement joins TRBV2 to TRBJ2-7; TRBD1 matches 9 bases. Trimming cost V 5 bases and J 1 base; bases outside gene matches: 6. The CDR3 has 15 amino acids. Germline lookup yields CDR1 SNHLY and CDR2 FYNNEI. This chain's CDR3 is CASSLLTGGSYEQYF. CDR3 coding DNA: TGTGCCAGCAGTCTATTGACAGGGGGTTCCTACGAGCAGTACTTC.

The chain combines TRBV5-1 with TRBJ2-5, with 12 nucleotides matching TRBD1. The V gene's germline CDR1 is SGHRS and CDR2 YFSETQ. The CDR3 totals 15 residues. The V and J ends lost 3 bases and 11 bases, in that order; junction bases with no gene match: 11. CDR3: CASSSGQGAYNEQYF. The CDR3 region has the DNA TGCGCCAGCAGCTCGGGACAGGGGGCGTACAATGAGCAGTACTTC.

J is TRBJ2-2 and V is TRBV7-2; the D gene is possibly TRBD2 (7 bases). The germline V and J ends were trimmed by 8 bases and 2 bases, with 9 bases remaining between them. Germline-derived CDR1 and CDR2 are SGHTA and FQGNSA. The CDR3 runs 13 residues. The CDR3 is CASGGANTGELFF. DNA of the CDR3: TGTGCCAGCGGGGGGGCTAACACCGGGGAGCTGTTTTTT.

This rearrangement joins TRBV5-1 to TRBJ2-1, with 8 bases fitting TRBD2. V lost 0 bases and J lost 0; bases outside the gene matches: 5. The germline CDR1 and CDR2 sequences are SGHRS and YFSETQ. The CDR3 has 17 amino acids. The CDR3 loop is CASSLVRAGGSYNEQFF. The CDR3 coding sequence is TGCGCCAGCAGCTTGGTACGGGCGGGGGGCTCCTACAATGAGCAGTTCTTC.

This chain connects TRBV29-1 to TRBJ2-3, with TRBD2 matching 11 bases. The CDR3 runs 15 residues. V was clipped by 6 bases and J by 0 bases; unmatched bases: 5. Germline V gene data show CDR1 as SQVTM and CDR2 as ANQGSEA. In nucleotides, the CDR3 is TGCAGCGTCATACTAGCGGGGGTGAGCACAGATACGCAGTATTTT. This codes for CSVILAGVSTDTQYF.

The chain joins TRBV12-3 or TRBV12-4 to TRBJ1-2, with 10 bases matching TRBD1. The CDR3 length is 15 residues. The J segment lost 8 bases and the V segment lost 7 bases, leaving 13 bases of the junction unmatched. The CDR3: CASTLQTGGAGGYTF. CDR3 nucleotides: TGTGCCAGCACCCTCCAGACAGGGGGCGCGGGAGGCTACACCTTC.

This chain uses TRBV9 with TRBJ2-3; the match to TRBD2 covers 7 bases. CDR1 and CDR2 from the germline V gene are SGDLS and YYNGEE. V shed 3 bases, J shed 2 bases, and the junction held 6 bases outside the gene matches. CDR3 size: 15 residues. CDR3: CASSATGTTTDTQYF. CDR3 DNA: TGTGCCAGCAGCGCCACCGGGACTACCACAGATACGCAGTATTTT. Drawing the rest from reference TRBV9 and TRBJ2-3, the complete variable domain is DSGVTQTPKHLITATGQRVTLRCSPRSGDLSVYWYQQSLDQGLQFLIQYYNGEERAKGNILERFSAQQFPDLHSELNLSSLELGDSALYFCASSATGTTTDTQYFGPGTRLTVL.

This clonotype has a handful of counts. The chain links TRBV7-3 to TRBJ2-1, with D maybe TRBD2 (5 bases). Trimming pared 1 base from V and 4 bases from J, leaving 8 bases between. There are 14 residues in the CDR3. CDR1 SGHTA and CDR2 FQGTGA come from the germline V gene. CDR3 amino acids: CASSLIGVYNEQFF. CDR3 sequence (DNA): TGTGCCAGCAGCTTAATCGGGGTATACAATGAGCAGTTCTTC. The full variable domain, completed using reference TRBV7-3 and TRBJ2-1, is GAGVSQTPSNKVTEKGKYVELRCDPISGHTALYWYRQSLGQGPEFLIYFQGTGAADDSGLPNDRFFAVRPEGSVSTLKIQRTERGDSAVYLCASSLIGVYNEQFFGPGTRLTVL.

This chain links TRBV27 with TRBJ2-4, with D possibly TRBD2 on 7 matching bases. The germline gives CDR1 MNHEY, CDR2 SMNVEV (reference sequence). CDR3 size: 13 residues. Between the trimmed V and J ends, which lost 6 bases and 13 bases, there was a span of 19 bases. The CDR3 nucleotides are TGTGCCAGCAGGACCGGGGGGCCCAATGAGCAGTACTTC. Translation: CASRTGGPNEQYF.

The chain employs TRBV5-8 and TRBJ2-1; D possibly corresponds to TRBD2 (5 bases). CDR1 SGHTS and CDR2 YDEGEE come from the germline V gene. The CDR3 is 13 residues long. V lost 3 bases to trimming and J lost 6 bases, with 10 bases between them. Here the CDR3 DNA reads TGTGCCAGCAGCTCCGGACTGTTCAATGAGCAGTTCTTC. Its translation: CASSSGLFNEQFF.

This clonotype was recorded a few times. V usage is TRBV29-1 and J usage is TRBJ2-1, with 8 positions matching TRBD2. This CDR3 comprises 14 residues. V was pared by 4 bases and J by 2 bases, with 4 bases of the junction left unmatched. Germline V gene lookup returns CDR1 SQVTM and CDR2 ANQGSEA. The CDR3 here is CSVGGAGAYNEQFF. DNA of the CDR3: TGCAGCGTTGGGGGAGCGGGGGCCTACAATGAGCAGTTCTTC.

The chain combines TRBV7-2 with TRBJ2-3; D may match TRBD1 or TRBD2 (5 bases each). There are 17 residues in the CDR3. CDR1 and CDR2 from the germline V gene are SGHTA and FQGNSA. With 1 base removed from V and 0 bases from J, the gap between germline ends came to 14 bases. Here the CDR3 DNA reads TGTGCCAGCAGCTTAGGCTGGGACGGACCAAGCACAGATACGCAGTATTTT. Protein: CASSLGWDGPSTDTQYF.

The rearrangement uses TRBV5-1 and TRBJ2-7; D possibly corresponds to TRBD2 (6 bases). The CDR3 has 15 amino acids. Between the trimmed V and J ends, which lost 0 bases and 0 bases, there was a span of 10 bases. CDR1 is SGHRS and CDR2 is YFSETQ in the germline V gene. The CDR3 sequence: CASSLAGGVSYEQYF. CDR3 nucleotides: TGCGCCAGCAGCTTGGCTGGCGGGGTCTCCTACGAGCAGTACTTC.